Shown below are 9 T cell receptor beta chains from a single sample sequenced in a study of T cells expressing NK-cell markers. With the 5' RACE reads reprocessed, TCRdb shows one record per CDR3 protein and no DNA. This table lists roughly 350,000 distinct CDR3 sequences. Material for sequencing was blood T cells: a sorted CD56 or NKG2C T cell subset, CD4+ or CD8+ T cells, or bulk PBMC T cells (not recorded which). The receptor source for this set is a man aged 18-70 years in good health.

The CDR3 loop is CASSGGTRGLGETQYF. V is TRBV7-8 and J is TRBJ2-5; with no DNA, the TCRdb D assignment of TRBD1 cannot be verified. The CDR3 runs to 16 residues. In germline, CDR1 is SGHVS, CDR2 FQNEAQ.

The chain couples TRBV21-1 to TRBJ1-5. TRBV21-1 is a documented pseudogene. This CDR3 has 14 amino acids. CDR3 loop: CASPPASLNQPQHF.

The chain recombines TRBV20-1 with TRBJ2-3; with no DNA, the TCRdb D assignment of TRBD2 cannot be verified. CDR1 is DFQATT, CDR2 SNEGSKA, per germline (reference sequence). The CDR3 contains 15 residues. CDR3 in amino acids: CSARDPLRGGDTQYF.

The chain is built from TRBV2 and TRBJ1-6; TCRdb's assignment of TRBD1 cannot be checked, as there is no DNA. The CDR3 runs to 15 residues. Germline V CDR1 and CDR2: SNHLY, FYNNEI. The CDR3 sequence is CASRGQGSYNSPLHF.

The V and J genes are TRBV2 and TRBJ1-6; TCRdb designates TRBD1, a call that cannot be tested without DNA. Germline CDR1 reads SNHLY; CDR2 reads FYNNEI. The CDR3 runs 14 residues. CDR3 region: CASTRRAPGSPLHF.

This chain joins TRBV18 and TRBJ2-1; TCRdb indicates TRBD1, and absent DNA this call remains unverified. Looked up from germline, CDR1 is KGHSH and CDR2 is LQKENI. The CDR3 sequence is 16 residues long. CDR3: CASSKVAGGLYNEQFF.

The CDR3 spells CASSDPRGRGETQYF. V and J are TRBV25-1 and TRBJ2-5; the D call from TCRdb, TRBD1, cannot be confirmed without DNA. The germline CDR1 and CDR2 sequences are MGHDK and SYGVNS. This CDR3 spans 15 amino acids.

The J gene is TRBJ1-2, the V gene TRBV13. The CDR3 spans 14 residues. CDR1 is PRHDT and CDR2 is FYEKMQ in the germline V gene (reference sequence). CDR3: CASSRREGARGYTF. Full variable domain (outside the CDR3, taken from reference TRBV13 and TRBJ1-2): AAGVIQSPRHLIKEKRETATLKCYPIPRHDTVYWYQQGPGQDPQFLISFYEKMQSDKGSIPDRFSAQQFSDYHSELNMSSLELGDSALYFCASSRREGARGYTFGSGTRLTVV.

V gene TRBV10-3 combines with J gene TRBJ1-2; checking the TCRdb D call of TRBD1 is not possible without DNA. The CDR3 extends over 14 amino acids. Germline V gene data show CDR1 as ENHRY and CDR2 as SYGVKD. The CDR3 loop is CAISQLRDRDGYTF.